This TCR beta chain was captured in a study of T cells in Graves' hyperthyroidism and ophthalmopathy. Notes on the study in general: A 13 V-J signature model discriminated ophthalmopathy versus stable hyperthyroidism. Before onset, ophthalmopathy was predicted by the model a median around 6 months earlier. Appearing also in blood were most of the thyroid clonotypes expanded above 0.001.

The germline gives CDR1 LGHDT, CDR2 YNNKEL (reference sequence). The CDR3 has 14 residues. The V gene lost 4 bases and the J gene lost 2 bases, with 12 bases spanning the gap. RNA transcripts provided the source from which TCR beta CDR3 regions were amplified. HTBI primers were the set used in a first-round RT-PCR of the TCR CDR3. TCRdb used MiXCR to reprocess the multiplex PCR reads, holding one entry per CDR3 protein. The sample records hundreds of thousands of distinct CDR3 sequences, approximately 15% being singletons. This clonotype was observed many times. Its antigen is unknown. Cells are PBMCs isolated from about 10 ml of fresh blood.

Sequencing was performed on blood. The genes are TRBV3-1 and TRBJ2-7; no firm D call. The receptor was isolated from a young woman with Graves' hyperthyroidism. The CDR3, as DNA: TGTGCCAGCAGCCGTAGGAACAGTGCCTACGAGCAGTACTTC. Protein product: CASSRRNSAYEQYF.